The 27 T cell receptor beta chains reported below all come from one sample, sequenced in a study of T cells after yellow fever vaccination. A single record per CDR3 protein comes from TCRdb applying MiXCR to the 5' RACE reads. The data hold about 110,000 distinct CDR3 sequences, with 8.4% observed a single time. The sequences come from CD8+ T cells sorted from PBMCs, collected 45 days after the yellow fever booster vaccination. These receptors all come from a man younger than 45 who received the YFV17D yellow fever vaccine.

This clonotype was found many times. The chain has TRBV6-5 and TRBJ2-1, with 9 bases lining up with TRBD2. This CDR3 comprises 14 residues. V lost 6 bases and J lost 7; bases outside the gene matches: 7. In germline, CDR1 is MNHEY, CDR2 SVGAGI. This chain's CDR3 is CASSPLTSGNEQFF. In DNA form, the CDR3 reads TGTGCCAGCAGCCCCCTGACTAGCGGTAATGAGCAGTTCTTC.

There are a few counts of this clonotype. The CDR3 bases are TGCAGCGTTGGACAGGGGGAATATCAGCCCCAGCATTTT. Translating gives CSVGQGEYQPQHF. The chain recombines TRBV29-1 with TRBJ1-5, with 9 nucleotides matching TRBD1. This CDR3 spans 13 amino acids. The ends lost 4 bases at V and 5 bases at J; junction bases unmatched: 3. Per germline, CDR1 SQVTM and CDR2 ANQGSEA.

This clonotype was counted a few times. The chain is built from TRBV14 and TRBJ2-7; 10 bases line up with TRBD2. V lost 3 bases, J lost 5 bases, and 7 bases stayed unmatched. The CDR3 totals 15 residues. Germline assignment: CDR1 SGHDN and CDR2 FVKESK. The CDR3 here is CASSHASGRADEQYF. As DNA, the CDR3 is TGTGCCAGCAGCCACGCTAGCGGGAGAGCTGACGAGCAGTACTTC.

This clonotype was observed at least ten times. The V and J genes are TRBV29-1 and TRBJ1-5; D might be TRBD1 (5 bases). V was cut by 4 bases and J by 1 base, with 11 bases left in between. Germline CDR1 reads SQVTM; CDR2 reads ANQGSEA. This CDR3 comprises 14 residues. The CDR3 spells CSVVSGDSNQPQHF. In DNA, the CDR3 is TGCAGCGTTGTGAGTGGGGACAGCAATCAGCCCCAGCATTTT.

This clonotype appeared a few times. The chain uses TRBV9 and TRBJ2-7; 14 positions match TRBD2. V trimming: 2 bases; J trimming: 2 bases; junction bases outside the gene matches: 3. Germline values: CDR1 SGDLS, CDR2 YYNGEE. The length of the CDR3 is 16 residues. The DNA for the CDR3 is TGTGCCAGCAGCGTGGGACTAGCGGGAGTCACCTACGAGCAGTACTTC. Its protein is CASSVGLAGVTYEQYF.

In its sample, this clonotype was seen many times. The gene calls are TRBV7-9 and TRBJ2-7, with unresolved D. The CDR3 totals 13 residues. V was clipped by 5 bases and J by 5 bases, with 13 bases between them. Looked up from germline, CDR1 is SEHNR and CDR2 is FQNEAQ (reference sequence). DNA of the CDR3: TGTGCCAGCAGCCCAGCCTCCCTTGACGAGCAGTACTTC. Its translation is CASSPASLDEQYF.

The V call is TRBV28, the J call TRBJ1-2; 8 bases are shared with TRBD1. V shed 6 bases, J shed 8 bases, and the junction held 17 bases outside the gene matches. The CDR3 spans 16 residues. Germline CDR1 is MDHEN and CDR2 is SYDVKM. CDR3 bases: TGTGCCAGCAGACCCCCCGGGACAGGACTCTCCGGCGGCTACACCTTC. Protein: CASRPPGTGLSGGYTF.

The gene calls are TRBV19 and TRBJ2-2; perhaps D is TRBD1 or TRBD2 (5 bases each). Germline lookup yields CDR1 LNHDA and CDR2 SQIVND (reference sequence). V dropped 3 bases and J dropped 3 bases, with 11 bases sitting between them. The CDR3 loop spans 15 amino acids. In DNA, the CDR3 is TGTGCCAGTAGTATCCCGGGGCTTTACACCGGGGAGCTGTTTTTT. Its translation is CASSIPGLYTGELFF.

Ten or more counts support this clonotype. The chain carries TRBV7-6 and TRBJ2-5, with a tentative D call TRBD2 (5 bases). The CDR3 totals 16 residues. Germline V gene sequence: CDR1 SGHVS, CDR2 FNYEAQ. Trimming took 5 bases from V and 3 from J, leaving 19 bases between them. The CDR3 sequence is CASSGPGGWQEETQYF. DNA for the CDR3: TGTGCCAGCAGCGGACCGGGCGGGTGGCAGGAAGAGACCCAGTACTTC.

This clonotype has ten or more counts. This chain joins TRBV29-1 and TRBJ2-1; D ambiguous. Deletions cut 4 bases from V and 10 bases from J, with 11 bases between. The CDR3 consists of 11 residues. Germline V gives CDR1 SQVTM, CDR2 ANQGSEA. CDR3 coding DNA: TGCAGCGTTGTAAAACTGGCAGAGCAGTTCTTC. It codes for CSVVKLAEQFF.

Many counts were recorded for this clonotype. CDR3 in DNA: TGTGCCAGCAGTTACTCGACGGGTTTGAACACTGAAGCTTTCTTT. This codes for CASSYSTGLNTEAFF. V usage is TRBV6-5 and J usage is TRBJ1-1; D unclear. The V and J ends lost 0 bases and 0 bases respectively, with 8 bases between them. From germline, CDR1 is MNHEY and CDR2 SVGAGI. This CDR3 comprises 15 residues.

This clonotype was counted ten times or more. The chain couples TRBV12-3 or TRBV12-4 to TRBJ2-5; D may match TRBD1 or TRBD2 (5 bases each). V lost 8 bases and J 2 bases, leaving 6 bases between the germline ends. The CDR3 has 11 residues. Here the CDR3 reads CASGGQETQYF. The CDR3 coding sequence is TGTGCCAGCGGGGGACAAGAGACCCAGTACTTC.

This clonotype was observed many times. The chain combines TRBV27 with TRBJ2-1, with 7 bases matching TRBD2. The CDR3 consists of 14 residues. With 2 bases clipped from V and 7 bases from J, the junction kept 5 bases outside the gene matches. Germline V CDR1 and CDR2: MNHEY, SMNVEV (reference sequence). The CDR3 nucleotides read TGTGCCAGCAGTTTAGCGGGAGAGGAAAATGAGCAGTTCTTC. It translates to CASSLAGEENEQFF.

This clonotype was observed many times. The chain links TRBV13 to TRBJ2-7, with 7 bases lining up with TRBD1. The V and J ends lost 0 bases and 2 bases, in that order; junction bases with no gene match: 4. This CDR3 contains 15 residues. Looked up from germline, CDR1 is PRHDT and CDR2 is FYEKMQ (reference sequence). Written as DNA, the CDR3 is TGTGCCAGCAGCTTAGGGTTGGACAGGACCTACGAGCAGTACTTC. Its translation is CASSLGLDRTYEQYF.

This clonotype was counted ten times or more. The chain is built from TRBV4-1 and TRBJ2-1, with D maybe TRBD1 (6 bases). In germline, CDR1 is MGHRA, CDR2 YSYEKL. The CDR3 sequence is 14 residues long. V lost 5 bases to trimming and J lost 5 bases, with 13 bases between them. DNA of the CDR3: TGCGCCAGCAGCGAAAGGACAGAACACAATGAGCAGTTCTTC. Encoded protein: CASSERTEHNEQFF.

This clonotype was seen a few times. The J gene is TRBJ2-5, the V gene TRBV27; 8 bases line up with TRBD2. Losses at the gene ends were 7 bases for V and 7 bases for J; bases not matched to a gene: 2. CDR1 and CDR2 (germline): MNHEY, SMNVEV (reference sequence). This CDR3 has 11 residues. The CDR3 DNA reads as TGTGCCAGCATGGCGGGAGGGACCCAGTACTTC. Translated, it gives CASMAGGTQYF.

This clonotype has at least ten counts. The V and J genes are TRBV7-9 and TRBJ2-7; the match to TRBD1 covers 10 bases. Germline V gives CDR1 SEHNR, CDR2 FQNEAQ (reference sequence). This CDR3 is built from 15 residues. The ends lost 5 bases at V and 5 bases at J; junction bases unmatched: 9. CDR3 nucleotide sequence: TGTGCCAGCAGCCCCCGGGACAGGGGTAGGGACGAGCAGTACTTC. Translated, it gives CASSPRDRGRDEQYF.

This clonotype has a count of ten or more. V and J are TRBV20-1 and TRBJ2-7; D is perhaps TRBD1 or TRBD2 (7 bases each). Germline V lookup: CDR1 DFQATT, CDR2 SNEGSKA (reference sequence). The CDR3 contains 14 residues. Between the trimmed V and J ends, which lost 3 bases and 2 bases, there was a span of 14 bases. DNA of the CDR3: TGCAGTGCTAGCTGGGACAGCGGGACCTACGAGCAGTACTTC. Translating gives CSASWDSGTYEQYF.

In its sample, this clonotype was seen many times. The chain employs TRBV7-6 and TRBJ2-2; possibly TRBD1 for D (5 bases). Trimming removed 5 bases from V and 8 bases from J, with 15 bases in between. From germline, CDR1 is SGHVS and CDR2 FNYEAQ. CDR3 length equals 14 residues. CDR3 nucleotide sequence: TGTGCCAGCAGCACCCCGACAGTCCTGGGGGAGCTGTTTTTT. This encodes CASSTPTVLGELFF.

This clonotype was seen many times. The chain combines TRBV7-9 with TRBJ1-4; no definite D call. This CDR3 comprises 12 residues. The ends were cut back, 4 bases at V and 8 bases at J, with 8 bases in the middle. CDR1 and CDR2 from the germline V gene are SEHNR and FQNEAQ (reference sequence). CDR3 in amino acids: CASSYGVEKLFF. CDR3 nucleotides: TGTGCCAGCAGCTACGGTGTGGAAAAACTGTTTTTT. The whole variable domain, filled in from reference TRBV7-9 and TRBJ1-4, reads DTGVSQNPRHKITKRGQNVTFRCDPISEHNRLYWYRQTLGQGPEFLTYFQNEAQLEKSRLLSDRFSAERPKGSFSTLEIQRTEQGDSAMYLCASSYGVEKLFFGSGTQLSVL.

This clonotype has just a few counts. The gene calls are TRBV14 and TRBJ2-7; 8 positions agree with TRBD1. CDR1 is SGHDN and CDR2 is FVKESK in the germline V gene. The CDR3 extends over 12 amino acids. The V gene end was trimmed by 5 bases and the J gene end by 5 bases; junction bases not matched to a gene: 2. The CDR3 loop reads CASSWTGHEQYF. The CDR3 nucleotides read TGTGCCAGCAGCTGGACAGGGCACGAGCAGTACTTC.

The chain couples TRBV30 to TRBJ1-1, with 7 nucleotides matching TRBD1. J was trimmed by 8 bases and V by 4 bases; bases with no gene match: 4. The CDR3 covers 11 residues. Germline-derived CDR1 and CDR2 are GTSNPN and SVGIG (reference sequence). CDR3 residues: CAWKGGLEAFF. The CDR3 DNA follows: TGTGCCTGGAAAGGGGGCCTGGAAGCTTTCTTT.

This clonotype was recorded many times. The gene calls are TRBV20-1 and TRBJ2-3, with 7 bases identical to TRBD2. This CDR3 is built from 12 residues. Germline loops: CDR1 DFQATT, CDR2 SNEGSKA (reference sequence). With 4 bases clipped from V and 14 bases from J, the junction kept 12 bases outside the gene matches. The CDR3 sequence is CSATTGAGESYF. The CDR3 DNA follows: TGCAGTGCTACTACCGGGGCGGGAGAATCGTATTTT.

This clonotype appeared a few times. The chain is built from TRBV3-1 and TRBJ2-5; 7 bases map to TRBD1. V lost 4 bases to trimming and J lost 7 bases; unmatched junction nucleotides: 15. This CDR3 is built from 16 residues. CDR1 and CDR2 (germline): LGHDT, YNNKEL (reference sequence). The CDR3 loop is CASSLSSDGAGGTQYF. The DNA for the CDR3 is TGTGCCAGCAGCCTAAGTAGCGATGGGGCAGGGGGGACCCAGTACTTC.

This clonotype has more than one count but fewer than ten. CDR3 protein: CASRPGAGELFF. The CDR3 nucleotides are TGTGCCAGCCGCCCTGGGGCCGGGGAGCTGTTTTTT. This chain connects TRBV4-2 to TRBJ2-2; D gene unclear. Germline loops: CDR1 LGHNA, CDR2 YNFKEQ. Trimming took off 8 bases at V and 6 bases at J, with 10 bases between the two ends. This CDR3 has 12 residues.

This clonotype was found many times. V gene TRBV20-1 combines with J gene TRBJ2-7; D may correspond to TRBD1 or TRBD2 (5 bases each). The CDR3 sequence is 16 residues long. The V gene lost 6 bases and the J gene lost 1 base, with 22 bases spanning the gap. Germline CDR1 is DFQATT and CDR2 is SNEGSKA (reference sequence). Written as DNA, the CDR3 is TGCAGTGCAAGGGACCGGACATCGGGCCTGTCCTACGAGCAGTACTTC. Encoded protein: CSARDRTSGLSYEQYF.

This clonotype was recorded at least ten times. The CDR3 sequence is CASSSPGQGTYNEQFF. The CDR3 DNA follows: TGTGCCAGCAGTTCGCCCGGACAGGGAACGTACAATGAGCAGTTCTTC. The chain has TRBV12-3 or TRBV12-4 and TRBJ2-1; 8 bases align to TRBD1. The CDR3 runs 16 residues. The V segment lost 4 bases and the J segment 4 bases; nucleotides outside the gene matches: 9.